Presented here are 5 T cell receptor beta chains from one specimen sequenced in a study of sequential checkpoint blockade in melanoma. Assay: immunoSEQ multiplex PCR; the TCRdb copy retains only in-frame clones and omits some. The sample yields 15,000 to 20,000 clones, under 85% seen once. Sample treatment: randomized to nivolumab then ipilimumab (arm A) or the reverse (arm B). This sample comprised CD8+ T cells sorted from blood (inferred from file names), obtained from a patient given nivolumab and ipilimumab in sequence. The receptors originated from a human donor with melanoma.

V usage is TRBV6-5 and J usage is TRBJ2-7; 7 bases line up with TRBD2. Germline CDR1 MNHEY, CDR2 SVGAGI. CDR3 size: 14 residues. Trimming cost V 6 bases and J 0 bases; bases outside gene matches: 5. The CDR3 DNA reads TGTGCCAGCAGCCGTAGCGGGTTCTCCTACGAGCAGTACTTC. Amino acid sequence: CASSRSGFSYEQYF.

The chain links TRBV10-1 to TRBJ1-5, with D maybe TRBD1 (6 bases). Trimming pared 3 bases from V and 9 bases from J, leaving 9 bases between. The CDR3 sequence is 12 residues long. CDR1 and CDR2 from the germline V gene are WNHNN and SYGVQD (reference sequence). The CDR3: CASSETGWPQHF. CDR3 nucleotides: TGCGCCAGCAGTGAAACAGGGTGGCCCCAGCATTTT.

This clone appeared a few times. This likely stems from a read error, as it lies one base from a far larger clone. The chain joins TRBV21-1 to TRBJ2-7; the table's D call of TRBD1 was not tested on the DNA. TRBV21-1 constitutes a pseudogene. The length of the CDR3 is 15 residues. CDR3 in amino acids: CASTAGQGTSYEQYF. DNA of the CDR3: TGTGCCAGCACCGCCGGACAGGGGACTTCCTACGAGCAGTACTTC.

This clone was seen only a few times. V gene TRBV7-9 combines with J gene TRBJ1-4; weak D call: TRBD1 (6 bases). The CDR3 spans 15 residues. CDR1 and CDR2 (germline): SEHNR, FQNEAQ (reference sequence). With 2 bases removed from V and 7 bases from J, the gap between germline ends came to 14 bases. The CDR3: CASSLLGASAEKLFF. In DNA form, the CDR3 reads TGTGCCAGCAGCTTATTGGGGGCGTCGGCTGAAAAACTGTTTTTT. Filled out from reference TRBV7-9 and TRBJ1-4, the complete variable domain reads DTGVSQNPRHKITKRGQNVTFRCDPISEHNRLYWYRQTLGQGPEFLTYFQNEAQLEKSRLLSDRFSAERPKGSFSTLEIQRTEQGDSAMYLCASSLLGASAEKLFFGSGTQLSVL.

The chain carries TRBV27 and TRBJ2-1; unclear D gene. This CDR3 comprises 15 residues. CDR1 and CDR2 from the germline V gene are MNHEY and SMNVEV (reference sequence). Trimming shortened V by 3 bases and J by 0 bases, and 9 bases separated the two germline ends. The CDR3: CASSFVPPSYNEQFF. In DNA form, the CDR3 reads TGTGCCAGCAGTTTTGTCCCTCCCTCCTACAATGAGCAGTTCTTC.